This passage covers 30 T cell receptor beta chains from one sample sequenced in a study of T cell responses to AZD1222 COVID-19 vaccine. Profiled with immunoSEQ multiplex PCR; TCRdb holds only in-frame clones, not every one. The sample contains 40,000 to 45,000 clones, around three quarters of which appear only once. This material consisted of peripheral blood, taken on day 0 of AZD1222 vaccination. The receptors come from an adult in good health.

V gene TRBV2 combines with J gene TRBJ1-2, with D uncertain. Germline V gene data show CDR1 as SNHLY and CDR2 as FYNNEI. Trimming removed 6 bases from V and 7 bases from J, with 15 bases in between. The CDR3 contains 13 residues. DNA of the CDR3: TGTGCCAGCAGCTACTCCTTATGGGGTGGCTACACCTTC. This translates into CASSYSLWGGYTF.

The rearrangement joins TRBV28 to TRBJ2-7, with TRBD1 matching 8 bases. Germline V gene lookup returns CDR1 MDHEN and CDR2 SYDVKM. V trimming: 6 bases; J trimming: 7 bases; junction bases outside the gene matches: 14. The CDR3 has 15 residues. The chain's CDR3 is CASSPTGTGFVEQYF. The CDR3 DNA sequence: TGTGCCAGCAGCCCGACCGGGACAGGCTTCGTGGAGCAGTACTTC.

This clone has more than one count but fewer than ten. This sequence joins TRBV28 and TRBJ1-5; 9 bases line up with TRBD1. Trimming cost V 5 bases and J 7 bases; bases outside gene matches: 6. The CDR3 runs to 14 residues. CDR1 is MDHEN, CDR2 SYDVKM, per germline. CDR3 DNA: TGTGCCAGCAGTCAACAGGGGGCTAGGCAGCCCCAGCATTTT. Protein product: CASSQQGARQPQHF.

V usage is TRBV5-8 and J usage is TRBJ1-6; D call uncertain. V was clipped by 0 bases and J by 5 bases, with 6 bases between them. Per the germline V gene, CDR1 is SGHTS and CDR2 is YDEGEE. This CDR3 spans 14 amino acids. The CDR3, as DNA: TGTGCCAGCAGCTTGGAAGAGGATAATTCACCCCTCCACTTT. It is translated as CASSLEEDNSPLHF.

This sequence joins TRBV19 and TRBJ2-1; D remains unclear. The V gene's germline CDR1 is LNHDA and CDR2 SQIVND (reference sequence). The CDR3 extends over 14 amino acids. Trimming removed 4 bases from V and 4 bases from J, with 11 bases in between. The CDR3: CASSKSPEYNEQFF. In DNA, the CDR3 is TGTGCCAGTAGTAAGAGTCCGGAGTACAATGAGCAGTTCTTC.

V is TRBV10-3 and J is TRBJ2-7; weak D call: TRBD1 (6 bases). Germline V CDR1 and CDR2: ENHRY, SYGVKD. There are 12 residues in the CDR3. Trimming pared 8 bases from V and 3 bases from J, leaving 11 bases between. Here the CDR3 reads CAIAEQGYEQYF. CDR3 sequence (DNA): TGTGCCATCGCCGAACAGGGCTACGAGCAGTACTTC.

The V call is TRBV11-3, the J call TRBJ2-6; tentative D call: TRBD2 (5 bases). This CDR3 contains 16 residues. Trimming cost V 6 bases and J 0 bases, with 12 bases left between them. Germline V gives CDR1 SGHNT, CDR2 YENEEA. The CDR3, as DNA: TGTGCCAGCAGGGACGAGCGGTACTCTGGGGCCAACGTCCTGACTTTC. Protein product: CASRDERYSGANVLTF.

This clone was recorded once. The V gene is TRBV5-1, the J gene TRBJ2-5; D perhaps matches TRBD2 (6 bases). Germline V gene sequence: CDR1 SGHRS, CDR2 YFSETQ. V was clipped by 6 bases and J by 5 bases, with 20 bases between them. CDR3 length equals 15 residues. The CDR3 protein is CASKETGEVKETQYF. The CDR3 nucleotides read TGCGCCAGCAAGGAGACGGGGGAGGTGAAGGAGACCCAGTACTTC. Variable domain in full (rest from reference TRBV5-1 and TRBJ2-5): KAGVTQTPRYLIKTRGQQVTLSCSPISGHRSVSWYQQTPGQGLQFLFEYFSETQRNKGNFPGRFSGRQFSNSRSEMNVSTLELGDSALYLCASKETGEVKETQYFGPGTRLLVL.

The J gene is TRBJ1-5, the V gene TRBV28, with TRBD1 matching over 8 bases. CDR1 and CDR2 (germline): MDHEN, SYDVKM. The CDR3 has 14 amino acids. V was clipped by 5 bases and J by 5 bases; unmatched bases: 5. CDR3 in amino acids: CASSLDRADQPQHF. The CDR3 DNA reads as TGTGCCAGCAGTCTGGACAGGGCCGATCAGCCCCAGCATTTT. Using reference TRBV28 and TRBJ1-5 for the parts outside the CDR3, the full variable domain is DVKVTQSSRYLVKRTGEKVFLECVQDMDHENMFWYRQDPGLGLRLIYFSYDVKMKEKGDIPEGYSVSREKKERFSLILESASTNQTSMYLCASSLDRADQPQHFGDGTRLSIL.

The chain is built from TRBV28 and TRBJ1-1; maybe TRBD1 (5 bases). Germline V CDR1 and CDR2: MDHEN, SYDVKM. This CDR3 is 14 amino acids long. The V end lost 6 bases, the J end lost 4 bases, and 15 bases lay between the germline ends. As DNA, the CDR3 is TGTGCCAGCAGCTCCCCCAGGGCTAGCACTGAAGCTTTCTTT. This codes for CASSSPRASTEAFF.

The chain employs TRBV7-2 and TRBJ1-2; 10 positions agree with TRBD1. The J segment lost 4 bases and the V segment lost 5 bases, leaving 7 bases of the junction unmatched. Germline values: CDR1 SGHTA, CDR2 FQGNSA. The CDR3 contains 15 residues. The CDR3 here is CASSPGTGEGYGYTF. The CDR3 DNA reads TGTGCCAGCAGCCCTGGGACAGGGGAGGGCTATGGCTACACCTTC.

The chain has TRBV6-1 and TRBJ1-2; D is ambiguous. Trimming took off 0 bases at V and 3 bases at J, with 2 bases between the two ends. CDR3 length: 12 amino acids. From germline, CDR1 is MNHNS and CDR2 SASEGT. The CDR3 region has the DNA TGTGCCAGCAGTGAAGCGGACTATGGCTACACCTTC. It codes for CASSEADYGYTF.

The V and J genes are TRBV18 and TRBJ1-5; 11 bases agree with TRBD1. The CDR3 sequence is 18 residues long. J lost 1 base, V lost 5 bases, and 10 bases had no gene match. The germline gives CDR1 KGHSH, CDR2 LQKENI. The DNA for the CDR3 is TGTGCCAGCTCAAAAGGAACTGGGACAGGGGGGAGCAATCAGCCCCAGCATTTT. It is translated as CASSKGTGTGGSNQPQHF.

CDR3 DNA: TGTGCCAGCAGCCCCCGAGCAGCAGATGAAGCTTTCTTT. Its protein product is CASSPRAADEAFF. The genes are TRBV9 and TRBJ1-1; the D is unclear. Germline V gene lookup returns CDR1 SGDLS and CDR2 YYNGEE. The CDR3 loop spans 13 amino acids. The V end lost 4 bases, the J end lost 7 bases, and 14 bases lay between the germline ends.

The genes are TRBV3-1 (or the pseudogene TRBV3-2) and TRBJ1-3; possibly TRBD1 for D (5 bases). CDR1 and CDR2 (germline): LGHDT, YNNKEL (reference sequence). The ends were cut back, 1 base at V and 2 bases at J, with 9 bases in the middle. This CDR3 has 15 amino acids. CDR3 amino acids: CASSQVSGTGNTIYF. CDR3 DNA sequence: TGTGCCAGCAGCCAAGTTTCAGGGACTGGAAACACCATATATTTT.

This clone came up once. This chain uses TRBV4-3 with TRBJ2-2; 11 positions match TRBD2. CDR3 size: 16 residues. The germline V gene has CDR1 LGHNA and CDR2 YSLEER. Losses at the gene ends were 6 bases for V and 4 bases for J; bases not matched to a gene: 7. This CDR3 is CASRRSGGASTGELFF. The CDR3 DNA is TGCGCCAGCAGACGTAGCGGGGGGGCGAGCACCGGGGAGCTGTTTTTT.

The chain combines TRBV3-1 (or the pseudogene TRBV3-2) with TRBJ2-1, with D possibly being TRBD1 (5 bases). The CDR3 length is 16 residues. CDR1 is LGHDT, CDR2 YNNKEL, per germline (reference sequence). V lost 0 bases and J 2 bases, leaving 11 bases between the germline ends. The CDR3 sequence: CASSQDFRAAYNEQFF. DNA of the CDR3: TGTGCCAGCAGCCAAGATTTCAGGGCCGCCTACAATGAGCAGTTCTTC.

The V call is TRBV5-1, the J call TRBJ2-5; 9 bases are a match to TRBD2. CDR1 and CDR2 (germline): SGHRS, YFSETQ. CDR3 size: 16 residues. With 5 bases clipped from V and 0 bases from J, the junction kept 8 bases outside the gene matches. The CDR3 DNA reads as TGCGCCAGCAGGGCTGGGGCTAGCGGGAACCAAGAGACCCAGTACTTC. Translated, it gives CASRAGASGNQETQYF.

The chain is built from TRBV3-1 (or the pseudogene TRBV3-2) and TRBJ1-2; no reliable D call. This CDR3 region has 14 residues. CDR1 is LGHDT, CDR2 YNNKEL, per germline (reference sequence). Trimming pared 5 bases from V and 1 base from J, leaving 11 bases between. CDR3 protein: CASSSADLNYGYTF. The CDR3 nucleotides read TGTGCCAGCAGCTCCGCGGACCTTAACTATGGCTACACCTTC.

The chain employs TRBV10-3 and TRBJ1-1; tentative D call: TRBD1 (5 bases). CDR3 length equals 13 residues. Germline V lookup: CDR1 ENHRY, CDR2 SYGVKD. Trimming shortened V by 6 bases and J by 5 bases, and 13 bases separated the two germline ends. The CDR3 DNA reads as TGTGCCATCAGGCCGGGGCCCGAGACTGAAGCTTTCTTT. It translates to CAIRPGPETEAFF.

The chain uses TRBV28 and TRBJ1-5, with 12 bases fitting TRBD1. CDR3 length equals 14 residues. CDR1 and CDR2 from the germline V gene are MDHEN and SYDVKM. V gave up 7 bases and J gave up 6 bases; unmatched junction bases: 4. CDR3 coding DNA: TGTGCCAGCAACCGGGACAGGGGGCTTCAGCCCCAGCATTTT. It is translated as CASNRDRGLQPQHF.

The CDR3 reads CASSNLRTGRNEQYF. CDR3 DNA: TGTGCCAGCAGCAACTTAAGGACAGGGAGGAACGAGCAGTACTTC. The genes are TRBV7-6 and TRBJ2-7, with 8 bases aligning to TRBD1. This CDR3 comprises 15 residues. V gave up 5 bases and J gave up 5 bases; unmatched junction bases: 11. The germline gives CDR1 SGHVS, CDR2 FNYEAQ.

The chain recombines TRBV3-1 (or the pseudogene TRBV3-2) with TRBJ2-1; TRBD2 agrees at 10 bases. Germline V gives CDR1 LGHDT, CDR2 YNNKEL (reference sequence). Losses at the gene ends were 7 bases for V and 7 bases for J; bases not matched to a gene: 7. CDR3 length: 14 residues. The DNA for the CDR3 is TGTGCCAGCACTCGGAGCGGGGGGGTAAATGAGCAGTTCTTC. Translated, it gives CASTRSGGVNEQFF.

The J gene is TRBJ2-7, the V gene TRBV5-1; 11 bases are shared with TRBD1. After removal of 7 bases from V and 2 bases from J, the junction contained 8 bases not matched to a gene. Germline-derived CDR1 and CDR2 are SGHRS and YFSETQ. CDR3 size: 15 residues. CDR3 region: CASRFGTGGPYEQYF. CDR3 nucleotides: TGCGCCAGCCGTTTCGGGACAGGGGGACCCTACGAGCAGTACTTC. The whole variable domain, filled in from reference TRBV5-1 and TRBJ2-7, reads KAGVTQTPRYLIKTRGQQVTLSCSPISGHRSVSWYQQTPGQGLQFLFEYFSETQRNKGNFPGRFSGRQFSNSRSEMNVSTLELGDSALYLCASRFGTGGPYEQYFGPGTRLTVT.

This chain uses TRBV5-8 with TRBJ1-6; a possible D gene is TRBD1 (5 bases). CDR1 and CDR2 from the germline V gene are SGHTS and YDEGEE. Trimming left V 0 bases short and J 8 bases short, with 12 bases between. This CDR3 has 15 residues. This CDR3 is CASSLGVAGDSPLHF. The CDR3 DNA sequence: TGTGCCAGCAGCTTGGGAGTAGCGGGGGATTCACCCCTCCACTTT.

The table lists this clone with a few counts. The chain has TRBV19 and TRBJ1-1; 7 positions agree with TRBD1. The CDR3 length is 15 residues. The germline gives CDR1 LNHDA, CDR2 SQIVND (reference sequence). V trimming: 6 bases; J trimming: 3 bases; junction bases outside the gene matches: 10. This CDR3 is CASRPQQGTDTEAFF. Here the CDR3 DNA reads TGTGCCAGTAGGCCTCAACAGGGGACGGACACTGAAGCTTTCTTT.

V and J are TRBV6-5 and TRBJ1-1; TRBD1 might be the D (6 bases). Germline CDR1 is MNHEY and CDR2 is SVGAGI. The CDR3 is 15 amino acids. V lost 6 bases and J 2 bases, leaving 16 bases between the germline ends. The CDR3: CASSPQGPANTEAFF. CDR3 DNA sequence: TGTGCCAGCAGCCCACAGGGCCCAGCAAACACTGAAGCTTTCTTT.

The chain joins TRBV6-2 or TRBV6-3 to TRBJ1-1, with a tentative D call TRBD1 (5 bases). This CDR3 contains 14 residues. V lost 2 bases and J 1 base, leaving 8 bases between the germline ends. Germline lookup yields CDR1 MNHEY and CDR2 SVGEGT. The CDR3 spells CASSYDGTNTEAFF. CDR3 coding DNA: TGTGCCAGCAGTTACGATGGGACGAACACTGAAGCTTTCTTT.

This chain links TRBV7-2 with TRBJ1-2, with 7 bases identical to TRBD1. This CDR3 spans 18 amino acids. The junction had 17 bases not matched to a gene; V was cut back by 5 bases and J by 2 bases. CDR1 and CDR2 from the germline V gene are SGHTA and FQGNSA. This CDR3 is CASSLQPGQLGGNYGYTF. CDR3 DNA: TGTGCCAGCAGCCTACAACCGGGACAGTTGGGGGGCAACTATGGCTACACCTTC.

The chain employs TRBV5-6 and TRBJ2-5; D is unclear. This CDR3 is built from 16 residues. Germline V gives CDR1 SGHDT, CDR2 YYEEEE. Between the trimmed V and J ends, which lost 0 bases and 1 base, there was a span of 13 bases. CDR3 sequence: CASSLVGTLAQETQYF. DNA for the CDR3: TGTGCCAGCAGCTTGGTTGGTACCCTGGCCCAAGAGACCCAGTACTTC.